The 14 T cell receptor beta chains listed next were all sequenced from one sample in a study of a mutant IDH1 vaccine in newly diagnosed glioma. Some clones are missing from TCRdb's copy, which holds only in-frame ones; the method was immunoSEQ multiplex PCR. The table includes 40,000 to 45,000 clones, 81% detected once. Time point in this sample: week 35, safety follow-up. Each vaccine dose was 300 ug of mutant IDH1 20-mer peptide, with topical imiquimod. Their cognate antigens are unknown. This sample comprised PBMCs, obtained from a glioma patient whose treatment included an IDH1 peptide vaccine. The receptors were gathered from a woman in her 40s with glioma. Some clones in this sample may be carry-over from other donors' samples.

The genes are TRBV9 and TRBJ1-2, with D unresolved. CDR3 size: 17 residues. In germline, CDR1 is SGDLS, CDR2 YYNGEE. Trimming removed 0 bases at V and 6 bases at J, with 21 bases between. CDR3 nucleotides: TGTGCCAGCAGCGTAGCCCTCGACCCCGGGGAGATCGATGGCTACACCTTC. Its protein is CASSVALDPGEIDGYTF.

The rearrangement joins TRBV4-2 to TRBJ1-2, with 10 bases lining up with TRBD1. Unmatched junction bases numbered 14, after V lost 0 bases and J lost 1 base. The germline V gene has CDR1 LGHNA and CDR2 YNFKEQ. This CDR3 has 20 amino acids. In DNA, the CDR3 is TGTGCCAGCAGCCAAGATTCCCTCACTTACCGGACAGGGGGTAACTATGGCTACACCTTC. This sequence encodes CASSQDSLTYRTGGNYGYTF.

This chain joins TRBV7-2 and TRBJ1-4; D gene uncertain. With 5 bases removed from V and 9 bases from J, the gap between germline ends came to 10 bases. Germline values: CDR1 SGHTA, CDR2 FQGNSA. The CDR3 runs 12 residues. The CDR3 DNA sequence: TGTGCCAGCAGCCCGAGAACTCAAAAACTGTTTTTT. Amino acids: CASSPRTQKLFF. Supplemented by reference TRBV7-2 and TRBJ1-4, the full variable domain reads GAGVSQSPSNKVTEKGKDVELRCDPISGHTALYWYRQSLGQGLEFLIYFQGNSAPDKSGLPSDRFSAERTGGSVSTLTIQRTQQEDSAVYLCASSPRTQKLFFGSGTQLSVL.

This chain uses TRBV7-2 with TRBJ2-2; no firm D call. The CDR3 loop spans 15 amino acids. V was clipped by 5 bases and J by 4 bases, with 14 bases between them. The germline V gene encodes CDR1 SGHTA and CDR2 FQGNSA. The DNA for the CDR3 is TGTGCCAGCAGCCCCCGGAGAAGACGCACCGGGGAGCTGTTTTTT. Translated: CASSPRRRRTGELFF.

The chain recombines TRBV6-1 with TRBJ1-5; no clear D gene. Trimming shortened V by 5 bases and J by 4 bases, and 15 bases separated the two germline ends. The CDR3 extends over 15 amino acids. Germline V gives CDR1 MNHNS, CDR2 SASEGT. CDR3 loop: CASSLDFSGNQPQHF. CDR3 coding DNA: TGTGCCAGCAGTTTAGACTTTTCGGGTAATCAGCCCCAGCATTTT.

This chain joins TRBV19 and TRBJ2-3; TRBD1 might be the D (5 bases). The V gene's germline CDR1 is LNHDA and CDR2 SQIVND (reference sequence). Trimming took 0 bases from V and 2 from J, leaving 15 bases between them. The CDR3 covers 17 residues. For the CDR3, the DNA is TGTGCCAGTAGTATAGATCAGGTGGGGCTTTACACAGATACGCAGTATTTT. Translated, it gives CASSIDQVGLYTDTQYF.

This chain uses TRBV2 with TRBJ1-2; D is perhaps TRBD1 (6 bases). The germline V gene has CDR1 SNHLY and CDR2 FYNNEI. V lost 7 bases and J 8 bases, leaving 20 bases between the germline ends. The CDR3 extends over 14 amino acids. CDR3 in DNA: TGTGCCAGCAACCTAGGGGGAGGGGTGCAAGGCTACACCTTC. Its translation is CASNLGGGVQGYTF. Supplemented by reference TRBV2 and TRBJ1-2, the full variable domain reads EPEVTQTPSHQVTQMGQEVILRCVPISNHLYFYWYRQILGQKVEFLVSFYNNEISEKSEIFDDQFSVERPDGSNFTLKIRSTKLEDSAMYFCASNLGGGVQGYTFGSGTRLTVV.

J is TRBJ2-7 and V is TRBV28, with D possibly TRBD1 on 8 matching bases. The CDR3 runs to 14 residues. V was pared by 6 bases and J by 4 bases, with 16 bases between. The germline CDR1 and CDR2 sequences are MDHEN and SYDVKM. The CDR3 protein is CASRPTGGGYEQYF. Written as DNA, the CDR3 is TGTGCCAGCAGACCAACAGGGGGAGGGTACGAGCAGTACTTC.

Only a few counts were recorded for this clone. This chain uses TRBV7-9 with TRBJ2-2, with 7 bases aligning to TRBD1. This CDR3 spans 13 amino acids. CDR1 and CDR2 (germline): SEHNR, FQNEAQ (reference sequence). V lost 4 bases, J lost 5 bases, and 1 base stayed unmatched. This chain's CDR3 is CASSSQGTGELFF. CDR3 bases: TGTGCCAGCAGCTCACAGGGGACCGGGGAGCTGTTTTTT.

The chain carries TRBV15 and TRBJ2-5, with 7 positions matching TRBD1. The CDR3 has 15 amino acids. Unmatched junction bases numbered 7, after V lost 4 bases and J lost 2 bases. The germline gives CDR1 LNHNV, CDR2 YYDKDF (reference sequence). This chain's CDR3 is CATSIQGTLQETQYF. As DNA, the CDR3 is TGTGCCACCAGCATACAGGGGACCCTTCAAGAGACCCAGTACTTC. Drawing the rest from reference TRBV15 and TRBJ2-5, the complete variable domain is DAMVIQNPRYQVTQFGKPVTLSCSQTLNHNVMYWYQQKSSQAPKLLFHYYDKDFNNEADTPDNFQSRRPNTSFCFLDIRSPGLGDTAMYLCATSIQGTLQETQYFGPGTRLLVL.

This chain joins TRBV6-4 and TRBJ2-2; 11 bases agree with TRBD2. The CDR3 runs to 16 residues. The trim removed 0 bases at V and 3 bases at J, leaving 0 bases unmatched. Per germline, CDR1 MRHNA and CDR2 SNTAGT. The CDR3 loop reads CASSDSTSGDTGELFF. CDR3 coding DNA: TGTGCCAGCAGTGACTCGACTAGCGGGGACACCGGGGAGCTGTTTTTT.

V gene TRBV7-2 combines with J gene TRBJ2-2; 7 positions agree with TRBD1. With 5 bases clipped from V and 5 bases from J, the junction kept 8 bases outside the gene matches. Germline values: CDR1 SGHTA, CDR2 FQGNSA. The CDR3 runs to 15 residues. DNA for the CDR3: TGTGCCAGCAGCCGAGACAGGGTGGGAACCGGGGAGCTGTTTTTT. Its protein product is CASSRDRVGTGELFF.

J is TRBJ2-7 and V is TRBV28, with 10 bases identical to TRBD2. The CDR3 extends over 17 amino acids. V lost 7 bases and J lost 2; bases outside the gene matches: 14. Germline CDR1 and CDR2: MDHEN and SYDVKM. CDR3 in DNA: TGTGCCAGCACCAAAAGAAGACGGACTAGCGGAACCTACGAGCAGTACTTC. This gives the protein CASTKRRRTSGTYEQYF.

The gene calls are TRBV5-4 and TRBJ1-1; D possibly corresponds to TRBD1 (5 bases). The length of the CDR3 is 13 residues. Germline loops: CDR1 SGHNT, CDR2 YYREEE (reference sequence). V lost 4 bases, J lost 6 bases, and 13 bases lay in between. Written as DNA, the CDR3 is TGTGCCAGCAGCATTGTCGGGGGGGCTGAAGCTTTCTTT. As protein: CASSIVGGAEAFF.